Detailed here is one T cell receptor beta chain. A single count supports this clone. What this receptor recognizes is not known. Per-base quality was not reported, and no clone a single base away is much larger than it. The sample belongs to a study of blood T cell repertoires in COVID-19 (dated by TCRdb to about 2020). Regarding the research as a whole: Collaborator samples came from the United States, Italy and Spain and covered acute and convalescent phases of COVID-19. The prospective study material was composed of cDNA or gDNA derived from T cells, B-cell-depleted T cells, or PBMCs. Subjects who had been exposed to COVID-19, were actively infected with it, or had recovered from it provided the deeply sampled blood TCRbeta repertoires that made up the dataset. A freely available public database, intended as a resource for researchers studying the immune response to SARS-CoV-2, is where the repertoires were released. The samples were drawn from two sources: the first 160 participants of the ongoing ImmuneRACE study, and about 1,300 subjects contributed by 6 global collaborators. The sample metadata nearly always contained a de-identified subject ID, COVID-19 status, age in years and sex. Where HLA class I and class II types were available, the types were taken from metadata supplied by the sample provider, not from assay-based typing.

TCRbeta CDR3 regions were amplified from genomic DNA by means of the immunoSEQ Assay, a bias-controlled multiplex PCR. The authors processed their data as follows. The number of nucleated cells in each sample was estimated from the amplification of reference gene primers within the assay. Sequence reads were collapsed and filtered to measure the absolute abundance of every unique TCRbeta CDR3 rearrangement. Productive Simpson clonality was computed per sample as the square root of Simpson's diversity index over productive rearrangements. Entries here come from immuneACCESS through TCRdb and include only in-frame sequences with V and J called. Some clones fail to appear in such tables; in the studies checked, an unresolved V gene covers under half of the shortfall, and the cause of the remainder is unknown. For V, J and clone size, that table is used; D and trimming come from the DNA. For this sample there are about 270,000 clones; over 75% appear just once. The ten largest clonotypes hold less than 10% of the sample.

CDR1 and CDR2 are drawn from the germline V gene: SGHRS, YFSETQ. From the cysteine through the phenylalanine, the CDR3 covers 14 amino acids. Just the 42-base CDR3 DNA is kept, in frame starting at base 1. After removal of 4 bases from V and 9 bases from J, the junction retains 7 bases not matched to a gene. The paper as a whole reports these results and caveats: The quantity of clinical and demographic metadata differed by source and by participant and was supplied without curation.

Whole blood was collected in K2EDTA tubes by collaborating institutions according to the institutions' own protocols. For TCRbeta analysis, collaborators shipped samples as frozen whole blood, isolated PBMCs, or DNA extracted from either of those sample types. The origin of this receptor is a human donor in a cohort sampled during active COVID-19. The V and J segments used are TRBV5-1 and TRBJ2-7; the central 13 bases match TRBD2. Material for sequencing was peripheral blood. The DNA is as follows: TGCGCCAGCAGCCTCGGACTAGCGGGAGAAGCGCAGTACTTC. Translated, it reads CASSLGLAGEAQYF. The full variable domain, completed from the reference TRBV5-1 and TRBJ2-7 proteins outside the CDR3, reads KAGVTQTPRYLIKTRGQQVTLSCSPISGHRSVSWYQQTPGQGLQFLFEYFSETQRNKGNFPGRFSGRQFSNSRSEMNVSTLELGDSALYLCASSLGLAGEAQYFGPGTRLTVT.